Listed here is a single T cell receptor (beta chain). Its antigen specificity is not known. One base away there is no much larger clone; base qualities are not given. To prepare the library, the immunoSEQ multiplex PCR assay was applied. Rearranged TCR beta chain sequences were amplified with the hsTCRB Kit following the manufacturer's protocol. Sequencing of TCRB libraries was carried out on an Illumina MiSeq. The authors' pipeline ran thus. The kit vendor's proprietary platform handled demultiplexing, trimming and gene mapping. As stored in TCRdb, this immuneACCESS dataset retains in-frame rearrangements with V and J assigned. A fraction of the clones does not appear; measured against another copy, unresolved V genes explain less than half of the discrepancy, and the remainder lacks a known reason. D and trimming come from the DNA, and the V and J calls and clone size come from that table. Across this sample there are about 98,000 clones, with roughly 89% seen only once. Roughly 0.61% of the sample is taken by the ten largest.

Unmatched junction bases come to 3, with V trimmed by 5 bases and J by 2 bases. CDR1 and CDR2 (SEHNR, FQNEAQ) derive from the germline V gene (reference sequence). Measured from the cysteine to the phenylalanine, the CDR3 is 17 residues long. Only the CDR3 region is kept as DNA, spanning 51 bases read in frame from base 1. The sample belongs to a study of a mutant IDH1 vaccine in newly diagnosed glioma (dated by TCRdb to 2020 to 2022). Notes on the research overall: Of the roughly 34 treated patients, roughly 60% were male and 37.5% were female, and the mean age was roughly 40 years. Prior to enrollment, standard therapy consisting of radiotherapy alone, temozolomide alone, or radiochemotherapy with temozolomide had been administered to patients, with the combination being received by most patients. Peripheral blood samples were drawn at six visits, namely V03 (baseline), V05, V07, V10, V12 and V13. Longitudinal TCRB deep sequencing was done for 25 to 30 treated patients, wherever samples were available for exploratory analyses. Findings and caveats that apply to the study as a whole: Vaccine-induced immune responses across multiple MHC alleles were detected in approximately 93% of patients. Changes in the top peripheral T cell clonotypes picked up by TCRB sequencing did not appear to be linked to pseudoprogression. It was noted by the authors that analyses of patient blood samples could not be reproduced owing to sample limitations. PBMC samples for TCRB deep sequencing were selected based on availability.

What the time point label conveys for this sample: baseline, week 1 (first vaccination visit). This sample's treatment or condition label indicates: pre-vaccination baseline after standard-of-care therapy. Newly diagnosed WHO grade 3 or 4 IDH1-mutant astrocytomas showing loss of nuclear ATRX were present in the donors. The samples were drawn from NOA16, a multicentre, single-arm, open-label phase I trial in Germany that tested a mutant IDH1 peptide vaccine in humans for the first time. Visit V03 blood draws served as the baseline sample for immunogenicity testing. The DNeasy Blood and Tissue Kit was used to extract genomic DNA from EDTA blood for TCRB sequencing.

The receptor chain draws on TRBV7-9 and TRBJ2-1; 16 central bases correspond to TRBD2. The receptor was isolated from a woman aged 45 to 65 with glioma. Here the sequenced sample was PBMCs, taken from a glioma patient treated with radiotherapy, temozolomide or both. CDR3 loop: CASSGTSGRAPYNEQFF. The nucleotides read TGTGCCAGCAGCGGGACTAGCGGGAGGGCCCCCTACAATGAGCAGTTCTTC.